This T cell receptor beta chain is from a study of T-cell memory formation after mild COVID-19. Researchers used 5'RACE with constant-segment primers to make TCR alpha and TCR beta cDNA libraries that carry sample barcodes and UMIs. Via MiXCR, TCRdb re-called the 5' RACE reads, giving one row per CDR3 protein. The table lists some 320,000 distinct CDR3 sequences, 14% of them singletons. This CDR3 has 13 amino acids. V lost 3 bases to trimming and J lost 11 bases, with 13 bases between them. Regarding the study as a whole: Among contracting clones, CD4+ were mainly CM/EM and CD8+ enriched in EMRA.

This clonotype turned up a few times. The target antigen is unknown. The chain combines TRBV12-3 or TRBV12-4 with TRBJ1-4; D is uncertain. This clonotype was obtained from a young man who had mild COVID-19 (a few samples of this study predate the infection). Cell type and time point are not known. The specimen was PBMCs or a T cell subset sorted from them (not recorded which). CDR3 amino acids: CASSFEGVQKLFF. The CDR3 nucleotides are TGTGCCAGCAGTTTCGAGGGAGTGCAGAAACTGTTTTTT.